This TCR beta chain was retrieved from a study of control samples from healthy donors and cancer patients (dated by TCRdb to the early 2020s). The table lists this clone with a count of one. Its antigen remains unidentified. There are no base qualities to consult, and no much larger clone falls within one base. At the junction V is shortened by 4 bases and J by 0 bases, with 16 bases in between. The germline V gene (reference sequence) supplies CDR1 LGHDT and CDR2 YNNKEL. Spanning cysteine to phenylalanine, the CDR3 consists of 17 amino acids. Here the CDR3 DNA is all that survives: 51 bases in frame from base 1. Library preparation used the immunoSEQ multiplex PCR assay. The source is immuneACCESS, and TCRdb retained only in-frame sequences with V and J called. Part of the clones is not carried over; for the studies checked, unresolved V genes explain less than half of this, and the remainder is unexplained. In this sample the table shows some 190,000 clones, about nine tenths of which occur a single time. The ten largest make up 1.5% to 2% of the sample.

The TCR sequence derives from a young man in good health. The sequence joins TRBV3-1 (or the pseudogene TRBV3-2) to TRBJ2-1; the D gene assignment is perhaps TRBD1 or TRBD2, with each matching 6 bases. Sequences were obtained from blood. The nucleotide sequence is given as TGTGCCAGCAGCCCCGATGGAGGGGGGAGCTCCTACAATGAGCAGTTCTTC. Translation gives CASSPDGGGSSYNEQFF.